This T cell receptor beta chain was identified during a study of lymphopenia after photon versus proton radiotherapy (dated by TCRdb to about 2019). A note on the overall study: Photon and proton radiation therapy were compared by the study for their immunological effects in patients with gastrointestinal tumors who developed high-grade lymphopenia. The 20 patients in the cohort had gastrointestinal tumors, were treated with either photon or proton therapy, and subsequently developed lymphopenia. The goal of the study was to describe how the two radiation modalities differ in their effects on the immune system. Overall results and qualifications from the work: During treatment, patients who received photon therapy lost naive T cells and TCR diversity and gained effector/memory populations, whereas patients who received proton therapy remained relatively stable. The survival association was assessed only in patients who died, and the authors presented better survival with proton therapy as a possibility rather than a demonstrated result. Among patients across the cohort who died, overall survival time showed an inverse correlation with a larger post-nadir drop in TCR diversity. After the lymphocyte count nadir, oligoclonal expansion, especially of CD8+ Temra cells, was observed in photon-treated repertoires, and the drop in diversity was driven by this expansion.

The library was obtained by the immunoSEQ multiplex PCR assay. T cell repertoires were profiled with deep sequencing of rearranged TCR beta loci together with multiparametric flow cytometry. TCRdb provides this immuneACCESS table in a form limited to in-frame rearrangements. Some clones are lacking; in checked studies, under half of them reflect an unresolved V gene, and why the rest are absent is not known. The sample has about 40,000 clones on record, 86% of them singletons. 10% to 13% of the sample belongs to the ten largest clones. Concerning this clone itself: No antigen is known for it. No base qualities exist here, and no much larger clone lies one base off it.

From its cysteine to its phenylalanine, the CDR3 spans 14 amino acids. Only the CDR3 region is kept as DNA, spanning 42 bases read in frame from base 1. The junction shows trimming of 1 base on V and 4 bases on J, and the gene matches do not reach 5 bases of it. In the germline V gene, CDR1 corresponds to SQVTM and CDR2 to ANQGSEA. The source of this sequence is a woman aged 70-85 years with pancreatic cancer. Some clones in this sample may be carry-over from other donors' samples. The sample consisted of peripheral blood, taken from a patient treated with proton-based radiotherapy. Recombination linked TRBV29-1 to TRBJ1-2; 8 bases in between match TRBD1. The nucleotide sequence is given as TGCAGCGTTGAAGTGGACAGGGCGATCTATGGCTACACCTTC. This yields the protein CSVEVDRAIYGYTF. Reference TRBV29-1 and TRBJ1-2 genes cover what lies past the CDR3, so the full variable domain is SAVISQKPSRDICQRGTSLTIQCQVDSQVTMMFWYRQQPGQSLTLIATANQGSEATYESGFVIDKFPISRPNLTFSTLTVSNMSPEDSSIYLCSVEVDRAIYGYTFGSGTRLTVV.